This record covers a single T cell receptor (beta chain). This entry belongs to a study of control samples from healthy donors and cancer patients. The CDR3 runs to 12 residues. V was cut by 7 bases and J by 4 bases, with 8 bases left in between. Per the germline V gene, CDR1 is LNHDA and CDR2 is SQIVND (reference sequence). Generated by immunoSEQ multiplex PCR, the TCRdb table keeps only in-frame clones and is missing some. The table has 65,000 to 85,000 clones, 70% to 90% seen once. The chain uses TRBV19 and TRBJ1-5; D not resolved. Sequencing was carried out using PBMCs. The sequence derives from a woman aged 45-60 years with head and neck cancer. CDR3 coding DNA: TGTGCCAGTAAGACTGCGAATCAGCCCCAGCATTTT. Its protein product is CASKTANQPQHF.